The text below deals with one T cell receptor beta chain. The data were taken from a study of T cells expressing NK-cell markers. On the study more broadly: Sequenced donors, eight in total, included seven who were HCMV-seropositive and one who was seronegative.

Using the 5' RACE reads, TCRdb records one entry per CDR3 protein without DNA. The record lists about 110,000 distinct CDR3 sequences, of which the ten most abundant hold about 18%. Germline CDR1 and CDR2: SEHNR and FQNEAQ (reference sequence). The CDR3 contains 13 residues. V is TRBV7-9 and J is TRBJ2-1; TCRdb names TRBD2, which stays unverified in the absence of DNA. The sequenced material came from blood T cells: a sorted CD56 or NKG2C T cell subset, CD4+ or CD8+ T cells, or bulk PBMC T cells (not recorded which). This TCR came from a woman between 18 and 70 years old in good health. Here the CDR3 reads CASSLAEGNEQFF.